This T cell receptor (beta chain) was observed in a study of cytomegalovirus exposure and HLA in healthy donors. Across the whole study: An earlier analysis identified more than 95 million unique TCR beta sequences in 150 million to 200 million T cells. Study-wide results and limits: Accurate prediction of HLA-A and HLA-B alleles (for most subjects) was reportedly achieved from TCR beta sequences. A missense DCLRE1C variant was associated with V- and J-gene trimming of TCR beta chains in a later analysis, and an independent cohort replicated the association.

Primers for the PCR totalled 60 Vbeta and 13 Jbeta. TCRdb keeps only in-frame clones here, not all; method: immunoSEQ multiplex PCR. The sample lists approximately 99,000 clones, 73% occurring once. Comment on this clone: Its antigen is unknown.

This CDR3 is built from 11 residues. Germline assignment: CDR1 SGHDT and CDR2 YYEEEE. V was shortened by 6 bases and J by 9 bases, with 10 bases between the two germline ends. Material: PBMCs. This chain connects TRBV5-6 to TRBJ2-1; possibly TRBD2 for D (6 bases). This TCR came from a man aged 40-50 years in good health and CMV-seronegative. This CDR3 reads CASTRSGEQFF. DNA for the CDR3: TGTGCCAGCACCCGTAGCGGTGAGCAGTTCTTC.